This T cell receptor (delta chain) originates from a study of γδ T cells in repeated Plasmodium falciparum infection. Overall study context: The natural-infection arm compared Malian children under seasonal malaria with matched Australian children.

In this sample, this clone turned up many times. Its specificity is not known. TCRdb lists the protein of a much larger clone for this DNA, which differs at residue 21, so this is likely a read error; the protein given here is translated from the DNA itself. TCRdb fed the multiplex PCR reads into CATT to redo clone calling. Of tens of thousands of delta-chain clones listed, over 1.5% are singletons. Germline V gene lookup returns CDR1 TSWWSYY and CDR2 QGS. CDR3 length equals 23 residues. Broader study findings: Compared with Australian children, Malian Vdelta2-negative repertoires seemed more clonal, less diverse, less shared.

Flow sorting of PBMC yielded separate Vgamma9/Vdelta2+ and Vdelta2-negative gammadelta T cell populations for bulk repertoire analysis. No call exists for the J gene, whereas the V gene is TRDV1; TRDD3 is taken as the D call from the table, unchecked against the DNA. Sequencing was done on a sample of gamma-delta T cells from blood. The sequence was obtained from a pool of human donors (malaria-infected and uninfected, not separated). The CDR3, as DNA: TGTGCTCTTGGGGAACTCAAAATCTTCCTACTGACCCCGGGGATCATGTACACCGATAAACCCATCTTT. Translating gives CALGELKIFLLTPGIMYTDKPIF.